These T cell receptor beta chains were read from a single sample in a study of post-analysis software for immune sequencing data. One entry per CDR3 protein, called by TCRdb with MiXCR from the PCR reads. The sample lists about 430,000 distinct CDR3 sequences; 39% were seen once. The specimen sequenced was blood. The receptors were gathered from a girl aged 2 to 10 with multiple sclerosis. The CDR3 runs from the conserved cysteine through the conserved F or W. Each record gives: J gene, V gene, D gene, clone size, CDR3 protein, CDR3 DNA. D genes are given only for firm matches. Not all rows give a size; the values are once, few, many and, for expanded clones, a class.

TRBJ2-3	TRBV12-3/TRBV12-4	TRBD2	-	CASRHKLGLAGGSTDTQYF	TGTGCCAGCAGACACAAACTCGGACTAGCGGGGGGAAGCACAGATACGCAGTATTTT
TRBJ1-2	TRBV5-5	-	-	CASSLSLGDQANGYTF	TGTGCCAGCAGCTTGTCCCTGGGGGACCAAGCAAATGGCTACACCTTC
TRBJ1-6	TRBV28	TRBD1	-	CASSPTGTGGSPLHF	TGTGCCAGCAGTCCCACCGGGACAGGGGGTTCACCCCTCCACTTT
TRBJ2-1	TRBV7-6	-	few	CASSPRTATYNEQFF	TGTGCCAGCAGCCCCCGGACAGCTACCTACAATGAGCAGTTCTTC
TRBJ2-1	TRBV5-1	-	-	CASSLARRTSYNEQFF	TGCGCCAGCAGCTTAGCCCGGCGCACGTCCTACAATGAGCAGTTCTTC
TRBJ1-2	TRBV28	TRBD1	few	CATIPGTGEFGYTF	TGTGCCACTATACCGGGGACAGGGGAGTTTGGCTACACCTTC
TRBJ2-7	TRBV7-9	-	-	CASSPAPPHEQYF	TGTGCCAGCAGCCCCGCTCCTCCCCACGAGCAGTACTTC
TRBJ2-7	TRBV19	TRBD1	few	CASSIDGQVPYEQYF	TGTGCCAGTAGTATAGATGGACAGGTACCCTACGAGCAGTACTTC
TRBJ2-5	TRBV28	-	-	CASSLGTVAGGETQYF	TGTGCCAGCAGTCTGGGGACGGTCGCGGGTGGTGAGACCCAGTACTTC
TRBJ2-7	TRBV29-1	-	few	CSVEVAGANYEQYF	TGCAGCGTTGAAGTAGCAGGGGCCAACTACGAGCAGTACTTC
TRBJ2-7	TRBV7-2	TRBD2	-	CASSSGTSGSWNEQYF	TGTGCCAGCAGTTCTGGGACTAGCGGGAGCTGGAACGAGCAGTACTTC
TRBJ2-7	TRBV5-1	TRBD2	-	CASSPLLAGETSYEQYF	TGCGCCAGCAGCCCTCTTTTAGCGGGGGAGACCTCCTACGAGCAGTACTTC
TRBJ2-5	TRBV7-2	-	-	CASSPGPVNEQYF	TGTGCCAGCAGCCCCGGACCCGTCAATGAGCAGTACTTC
TRBJ1-2	TRBV20-1	-	-	CSASLRSLMRGGRYGYTF	TGCAGTGCTAGCCTAAGATCCCTTATGAGGGGGGGGAGGTATGGCTACACCTTC
TRBJ2-6	TRBV12-3/TRBV12-4	-	-	CASSPTSAGANVLTF	TGTGCCAGCAGTCCGACTAGTGCTGGGGCCAACGTCCTGACTTTC
TRBJ1-2	TRBV11-2	-	-	CASSLRTFNYGYTF	TGTGCCAGCAGCCTTAGGACTTTTAACTATGGCTACACCTTC
TRBJ1-2	TRBV7-6	-	few	CASSLGGEAGGYGYTF	TGTGCCAGCAGCTTAGGCGGGGAGGCGGGTGGATATGGCTACACCTTC
TRBJ2-4	TRBV6-1	TRBD2	-	CASSPGTRVLKNIQYF	TGTGCCAGCAGCCCTGGGACTAGGGTACTTAAAAACATTCAGTACTTC
TRBJ1-4	TRBV20-1	-	few	CSANVPWTPGEKLFF	TGCAGTGCTAATGTTCCCTGGACCCCTGGGGAAAAACTGTTTTTT
TRBJ1-2	TRBV29-1	-	-	CSVVIGGDYGYTF	TGCAGCGTTGTGATAGGGGGTGACTATGGCTACACCTTC
TRBJ2-3	TRBV12-3/TRBV12-4	TRBD2	few	CASSLDTSGSADTQYF	TGTGCCAGCAGTTTAGATACTAGCGGGAGCGCAGATACGCAGTATTTT
TRBJ2-1	TRBV2	TRBD1	-	CASSDTGGASLRSYNEQFF	TGTGCCAGCAGTGATACAGGGGGCGCTTCCTTAAGGTCCTACAATGAGCAGTTCTTC
TRBJ1-5	TRBV6-5	-	few	CASSYSERDQPQHF	TGTGCCAGCAGTTACTCGGAGAGGGATCAGCCCCAGCATTTT
TRBJ2-3	TRBV6-1	TRBD1	-	CASSRDRGPLDTQYF	TGTGCCAGCAGCCGGGACAGGGGGCCTTTGGATACGCAGTATTTT
TRBJ1-2	TRBV28	-	-	CASSFRLRYGYTF	TGTGCCAGCAGTTTTCGACTCAGATATGGCTACACCTTC
TRBJ2-1	TRBV7-7	TRBD2	few	CASSLVHPPSGSGNEQFF	TGTGCTAGCAGCTTAGTCCATCCGCCTAGCGGGAGTGGCAATGAGCAGTTCTTC
TRBJ2-5	TRBV20-1	TRBD2	-	CSATSGETQYF	TGCAGTGCTACTAGCGGGGAGACCCAGTACTTC
TRBJ1-1	TRBV10-3	-	-	CAISERSNTEAFF	TGTGCCATCAGTGAAAGGTCGAACACTGAAGCTTTCTTT
TRBJ1-2	TRBV7-9	TRBD1	-	CASSGDSFATHYGYTF	TGTGCCAGCAGCGGGGACAGCTTTGCAACCCACTATGGCTACACCTTC
TRBJ2-5	TRBV5-1	TRBD2	few	CASSLALGGPGETQYF	TGCGCCAGCAGCTTGGCCTTGGGAGGGCCAGGAGAGACCCAGTACTTC
TRBJ1-2	TRBV28	TRBD1	-	CASSRLGTGYGYTF	TGTGCCAGCAGTCGACTCGGGACAGGCTATGGCTACACCTTC
TRBJ2-7	TRBV11-2	-	few	CASSRLVTSYEQYF	TGTGCCAGCAGCCGACTAGTTACTTCCTACGAGCAGTACTTC
TRBJ2-5	TRBV19	-	few	CASSIGQDGETQYF	TGTGCCAGTAGTATAGGACAGGACGGAGAGACCCAGTACTTC
TRBJ2-2	TRBV7-2	TRBD2	-	CASSFLGLASNTGELFF	TGTGCCAGCAGCTTTTTAGGACTAGCTTCGAACACCGGGGAGCTGTTTTTT
TRBJ2-3	TRBV15	TRBD2	-	CATSALAGFTDTQYF	TGTGCCACCAGCGCCCTAGCGGGATTCACAGATACGCAGTATTTT
TRBJ2-7	TRBV5-1	TRBD2	-	CASSLGTSGLYEQYF	TGCGCCAGCAGCTTAGGGACTAGCGGATTATACGAGCAGTACTTC
TRBJ2-4	TRBV20-1	TRBD1	-	CSATNPPGTGVFPRTKNIQYF	TGCAGTGCCACTAACCCCCCCGGGACAGGGGTTTTTCCCAGAACCAAAAACATTCAGTACTTC
TRBJ1-2	TRBV2	-	-	CASSEGTGYTF	TGTGCCAGCAGCGAGGGTACCGGCTACACCTTC
TRBJ2-3	TRBV29-1	-	many	CSVVSDTQYF	TGCAGCGTTGTATCAGATACGCAGTATTTT
TRBJ1-2	TRBV6-6	-	-	CASSPTLFYDYTF	TGCGCCAGCAGCCCGACGTTATTCTATGACTACACCTTC
TRBJ1-1	TRBV5-5	TRBD1	once	CASSYTGTEFDTEAFF	TGTGCCAGCAGTTACACCGGGACAGAGTTCGACACTGAAGCTTTCTTT
TRBJ1-1	TRBV20-1	-	-	CSARDFPTEAPEAFF	TGCAGTGCTAGAGATTTCCCTACCGAGGCTCCTGAAGCTTTCTTT
TRBJ2-7	TRBV2	TRBD2	-	CASSEAQAASGKYEQYF	TGTGCCAGCAGTGAAGCGCAGGCGGCTAGCGGGAAGTACGAGCAGTACTTC
TRBJ2-1	TRBV29-1	-	-	CSVSPGRELSSYNGQFF	TGCAGCGTATCCCCGGGTCGGGAACTGTCCTCCTACAATGGGCAGTTCTTC
TRBJ2-7	TRBV7-9	-	few	CASSPVHSSQLYEQYF	TGTGCCAGCAGCCCGGTCCACAGTTCCCAGCTTTACGAGCAGTACTTC
TRBJ2-3	TRBV18	-	-	CASSPRRLYDTQYF	TGTGCCAGCTCACCAAGGAGGCTTTATGATACGCAGTATTTT
TRBJ2-3	TRBV2	-	many	CASSVAGRPPTDTQYF	TGTGCCAGCAGTGTAGCCGGGAGACCACCCACAGATACGCAGTATTTT
TRBJ2-3	TRBV15	TRBD1	-	CATSTRQGGPDTQYF	TGTGCCACCAGCACTAGACAGGGGGGGCCAGATACGCAGTATTTT
TRBJ1-6	TRBV20-1	TRBD1	few	CSARDRPLRDNSPLHF	TGCAGTGCGCGGGACAGACCTCTTCGGGATAATTCACCCCTCCACTTT